This T cell receptor beta chain was found in a study of CD8+CD57+ T cells in acquired aplastic anemia. Study-wide results and caveats: The study identified roughly 29 CD8+ CDR3 sequences shared by patients and controls.

Turning to this clonotype: The antigen remains unidentified.

Genomic DNA constituted the template upon which TCR beta VDJ and CDR3 profiling was performed. One entry per CDR3 protein, called by TCRdb with MiXCR from the reads. The sample carries about 190,000 distinct CDR3 sequences, 55% to 70% recorded once. The V end was cut by 6 bases, the J end by 1 base, with 24 bases between. The germline V gene encodes CDR1 MGHDK and CDR2 SYGVNS. The CDR3 has 18 residues. Sequenced sample: sorted CD4+, CD8+, or CD8+CD57+ T cells (not recorded which) from PBMCs. The source of this sequence is a human donor with severe aplastic anemia or a healthy control (not recorded which). V gene TRBV25-1 combines with J gene TRBJ1-1, with D unresolved. This CDR3 reads CASSFYPAGTSTNTEAFF. The CDR3 DNA reads as TGTGCCAGCAGCTTTTACCCTGCGGGAACCTCCACGAACACTGAAGCTTTCTTT.